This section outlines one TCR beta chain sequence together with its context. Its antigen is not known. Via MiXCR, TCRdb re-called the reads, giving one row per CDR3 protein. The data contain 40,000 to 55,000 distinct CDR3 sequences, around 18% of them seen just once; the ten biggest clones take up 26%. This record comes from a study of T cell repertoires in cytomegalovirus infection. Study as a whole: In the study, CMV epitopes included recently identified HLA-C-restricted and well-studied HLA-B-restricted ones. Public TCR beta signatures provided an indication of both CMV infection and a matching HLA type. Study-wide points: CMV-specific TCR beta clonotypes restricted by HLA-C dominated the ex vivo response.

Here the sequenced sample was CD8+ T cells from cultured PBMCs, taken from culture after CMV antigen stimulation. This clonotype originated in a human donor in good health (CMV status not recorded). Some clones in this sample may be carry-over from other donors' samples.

This CDR3 is CASTPLLREGYTF. In nucleotides, the CDR3 is TGTGCCAGCACCCCATTACTCAGGGAGGGCTACACCTTC. The gene calls are TRBV7-9 and TRBJ1-2; D is possibly TRBD1 (5 bases). The V gene lost 7 bases and the J gene lost 8 bases, with 17 bases spanning the gap. CDR3 length equals 13 residues. Per germline, CDR1 SEHNR and CDR2 FQNEAQ (reference sequence).